These 26 T cell receptor beta chains share one sample of origin, sequenced in a study of long-term antiretroviral therapy in people with HIV. Investigators performed immunoSEQ version v3.0 at survey level. Clones were sequenced by immunoSEQ multiplex PCR, and TCRdb holds only the in-frame ones, with some missing. This table holds approximately 16,000 clones, approximately 80% found once. The specimen was unsorted PBMCs, collected about 3.1 years after starting antiretroviral therapy. The receptors stem from a woman in her thirties or forties with HIV.

The V call is TRBV18, the J call TRBJ2-3, with D maybe TRBD1 (6 bases). The germline V and J ends were trimmed by 1 base and 1 base, with 12 bases remaining between them. There are 16 residues in the CDR3. Per germline, CDR1 KGHSH and CDR2 LQKENI. In DNA form, the CDR3 reads TGTGCCAGCTCACCACAGGGGGTGGGTGGCACAGATACGCAGTATTTT. Amino acid sequence: CASSPQGVGGTDTQYF.

The V gene is TRBV5-6, the J gene TRBJ2-1; D remains unclear. This CDR3 contains 11 residues. Trimming removed 2 bases at V and 8 bases at J, with 5 bases between. Germline CDR1 reads SGHDT; CDR2 reads YYEEEE. CDR3 sequence (DNA): TGTGCCAGCAGCTTTATGGATGAGCAGTTCTTC. It specifies CASSFMDEQFF. Full variable domain (remainder filled in from reference TRBV5-6 and TRBJ2-1): DAGVTQSPTHLIKTRGQQVTLRCSPKSGHDTVSWYQQALGQGPQFIFQYYEEEERQRGNFPDRFSGHQFPNYSSELNVNALLLGDSALYLCASSFMDEQFFGPGTRLTVL.

This clone came up once. The chain links TRBV5-4 to TRBJ2-1; TRBD2 might be the D (7 bases). This CDR3 is 12 amino acids long. Per germline, CDR1 SGHNT and CDR2 YYREEE (reference sequence). Trimming took off 9 bases at V and 10 bases at J, with 17 bases between the two ends. CDR3 residues: CAIWGGRGEQFF. CDR3 DNA sequence: TGTGCCATCTGGGGGGGGCGCGGAGAGCAGTTCTTC.

The chain recombines TRBV7-9 with TRBJ2-5; D possibly corresponds to TRBD2 (5 bases). The germline V gene has CDR1 SEHNR and CDR2 FQNEAQ (reference sequence). V was cut by 5 bases and J by 4 bases, with 11 bases left in between. This CDR3 contains 13 residues. This CDR3 is CASSESGGETQYF. The CDR3 coding sequence is TGTGCCAGCAGCGAGTCTGGAGGAGAGACCCAGTACTTC.

The chain carries TRBV6-6 and TRBJ2-4, with 8 bases lining up with TRBD2. The CDR3 covers 16 residues. The trim removed 7 bases at V and 0 bases at J, leaving 8 bases unmatched. Germline CDR1 and CDR2: MNHNY and SVGAGI (reference sequence). This CDR3 reads CASIHREGVAKNIQYF. CDR3 DNA: TGTGCCAGCATTCACCGGGAGGGGGTAGCCAAAAACATTCAGTACTTC.

The chain couples TRBV5-5 to TRBJ2-3; D ambiguous. Germline CDR1 SGHKS, CDR2 YYEKEE (reference sequence). This CDR3 has 13 amino acids. Trimming stripped 2 bases from V and 4 bases from J, with 8 bases between. The CDR3 region is CASSFSSADTQYF. Written as DNA, the CDR3 is TGTGCCAGCAGCTTTTCCAGCGCAGATACGCAGTATTTT.

The chain recombines TRBV5-6 with TRBJ2-5, with 12 bases identical to TRBD2. The V gene end was trimmed by 0 bases and the J gene end by 0 bases; junction bases not matched to a gene: 6. CDR1 is SGHDT, CDR2 YYEEEE, per germline. This CDR3 comprises 18 residues. The CDR3 reads CASSLVLAGGPHQETQYF. The CDR3, as DNA: TGTGCCAGCAGCTTGGTCCTAGCGGGGGGGCCCCACCAAGAGACCCAGTACTTC.

V is TRBV5-1 and J is TRBJ1-1, with D unresolved. Germline assignment: CDR1 SGHRS and CDR2 YFSETQ. The length of the CDR3 is 14 residues. The V end lost 2 bases, the J end lost 5 bases, and 13 bases lay between the germline ends. The CDR3 DNA reads as TGCGCCAGCAGCTTTGGGCAGGAAGGGACTGAAGCTTTCTTT. The encoded protein is CASSFGQEGTEAFF.

The J gene is TRBJ2-1, the V gene TRBV27, with TRBD2 as a possible D gene (7 bases). The V and J ends lost 2 bases and 0 bases respectively, with 17 bases between them. From germline, CDR1 is MNHEY and CDR2 SMNVEV (reference sequence). This CDR3 region has 18 residues. The CDR3 bases are TGTGCCAGCAGTTTACCGGCCGGGAGGACAGCCTCCTACAATGAGCAGTTCTTC. It codes for CASSLPAGRTASYNEQFF.

This clone is a singleton in its sample. The chain couples TRBV5-5 to TRBJ2-3; D is perhaps TRBD1 (6 bases). Trimming took off 0 bases at V and 2 bases at J, with 13 bases between the two ends. This CDR3 spans 16 amino acids. In germline, CDR1 is SGHKS, CDR2 YYEKEE (reference sequence). The CDR3 nucleotides are TGTGCCAGCAGCTTGGGCAGGGGATCCGACACAGATACGCAGTATTTT. Translation gives CASSLGRGSDTDTQYF.

The chain is built from TRBV10-1 and TRBJ2-1; 9 positions agree with TRBD1. Trimming removed 5 bases from V and 6 bases from J; junction bases left unmatched: 8. This CDR3 spans 15 amino acids. Per germline, CDR1 WNHNN and CDR2 SYGVQD (reference sequence). DNA for the CDR3: TGCGCCAGCAGTCCCCCGGGACAGGGACTCAATGAGCAGTTCTTC. Translation gives CASSPPGQGLNEQFF.

Notes on this clone: At one boundary the junction diverges from the germline segment, which might be a read error. The V gene is TRBV7-9, the J gene TRBJ1-3, with TRBD1 matching over 7 bases. Germline V gives CDR1 SEHNR, CDR2 FQNEAQ (reference sequence). This CDR3 spans 13 amino acids. The CDR3 bases are TGTGCCAGCAGGGACAGGACTGGAAGCACCATATATTTT. Translating gives CASRDRTGSTIYF.

The chain is built from TRBV4-3 and TRBJ1-4; D gene ambiguous. The CDR3 totals 15 residues. With 0 bases removed from V and 8 bases from J, the gap between germline ends came to 13 bases. CDR1 LGHNA and CDR2 YSLEER come from the germline V gene. The CDR3 nucleotides read TGCGCCAGCAGCCAAGATCGGTGGCCACCGGAAAAACTGTTTTTT. Amino acid sequence: CASSQDRWPPEKLFF.

The J gene is TRBJ2-5, the V gene TRBV7-2, with TRBD2 matching 9 bases. This CDR3 is built from 16 residues. V lost 1 base, J lost 5 bases, and 8 bases stayed unmatched. Germline V gene data show CDR1 as SGHTA and CDR2 as FQGNSA. CDR3 sequence: CASSLDVAGARETQYF. DNA for the CDR3: TGTGCCAGCAGCTTAGATGTAGCGGGGGCTCGGGAGACCCAGTACTTC.

V usage is TRBV9 and J usage is TRBJ2-4, with D perhaps matching TRBD1 or TRBD2 (5 bases each). The V gene lost 2 bases and the J gene lost 4 bases, with 13 bases spanning the gap. CDR1 SGDLS and CDR2 YYNGEE come from the germline V gene. This CDR3 contains 15 residues. As DNA, the CDR3 is TGTGCCAGCAGCGTCCTACCGGGACGAAAAAACATTCAGTACTTC. Its protein is CASSVLPGRKNIQYF.

CDR3 residues: CSVDRGRAEAFF. The CDR3, as DNA: TGCAGCGTTGACAGGGGTAGAGCTGAAGCTTTCTTT. The chain has TRBV29-1 and TRBJ1-1, with a weak D call TRBD1 (6 bases). Trimming took 3 bases from V and 6 from J, leaving 11 bases between them. Germline CDR1 SQVTM, CDR2 ANQGSEA. The CDR3 totals 12 residues.

This clone is a singleton in its sample. The chain couples TRBV9 to TRBJ1-4; D ambiguous. Germline values: CDR1 SGDLS, CDR2 YYNGEE. Trimming removed 0 bases from V and 8 bases from J, with 14 bases in between. There are 15 residues in the CDR3. The CDR3 loop is CASSVAGTEREKLFF. CDR3 nucleotide sequence: TGTGCCAGCAGCGTAGCTGGTACTGAACGAGAAAAACTGTTTTTT.

The rearrangement uses TRBV5-1 and TRBJ1-1; 8 bases line up with TRBD1. The CDR3 loop spans 17 amino acids. V was pared by 3 bases and J by 0 bases, with 10 bases of the junction left unmatched. Germline CDR1 SGHRS, CDR2 YFSETQ. The CDR3 loop reads CASSSHFRGLMNTEAFF. The CDR3 DNA is TGCGCCAGCAGCTCCCACTTCAGGGGGCTCATGAACACTGAAGCTTTCTTT.

The chain has TRBV7-9 and TRBJ1-1; tentative D call: TRBD1 (5 bases). The CDR3 consists of 14 residues. The V end lost 3 bases, the J end lost 1 base, and 9 bases lay between the germline ends. Germline CDR1 is SEHNR and CDR2 is FQNEAQ (reference sequence). The CDR3 spells CASSLGDWNTEAFF. For the CDR3, the DNA is TGTGCCAGCAGCTTGGGGGACTGGAACACTGAAGCTTTCTTT.

This clone was observed a handful of times. The chain couples TRBV7-2 to TRBJ2-3; D is ambiguous. The CDR3 has 14 amino acids. V shed 5 bases and J shed 3 bases, with 12 bases lying between them. CDR1 SGHTA and CDR2 FQGNSA come from the germline V gene. The CDR3 DNA reads TGTGCCAGCAGCACCTATCTAGAGACAGATACGCAGTATTTT. Encoded protein: CASSTYLETDTQYF.

This clone was seen just once. The gene calls are TRBV5-1 and TRBJ1-2, with 9 bases matching TRBD1. The trim removed 5 bases at V and 5 bases at J, leaving 7 bases unmatched. The CDR3 totals 14 residues. The V gene's germline CDR1 is SGHRS and CDR2 YFSETQ. The DNA for the CDR3 is TGCGCCAGCAGGCCGGGACAGGGTTATTATGGCTACACCTTC. Translation: CASRPGQGYYGYTF.

The chain employs TRBV30 and TRBJ1-5, with 7 nucleotides matching TRBD1. The germline gives CDR1 GTSNPN, CDR2 SVGIG (reference sequence). This CDR3 is 13 amino acids long. The junction had 6 bases not matched to a gene; V was cut back by 5 bases and J by 5 bases. The CDR3 spells CAWSTGYDQPQHF. DNA of the CDR3: TGTGCCTGGTCGACAGGGTATGATCAGCCCCAGCATTTT. The entire variable domain, with the rest obtained from reference TRBV30 and TRBJ1-5, is as follows: SQTIHQWPATLVQPVGSPLSLECTVEGTSNPNLYWYRQAAGRGLQLLFYSVGIGQISSEVPQNLSASRPQDRQFILSSKKLLLSDSGFYLCAWSTGYDQPQHFGDGTRLSIL.

This clone was detected only once. V gene TRBV6-5 combines with J gene TRBJ1-1; D not certain. The CDR3 is 14 amino acids. Germline V gene sequence: CDR1 MNHEY, CDR2 SVGAGI. The V gene lost 0 bases and the J gene lost 0 bases, with 5 bases spanning the gap. CDR3 protein: CASSYSLVNTEAFF. In nucleotides, the CDR3 is TGTGCCAGCAGTTACTCTCTTGTGAACACTGAAGCTTTCTTT.

The V gene is TRBV6-5, the J gene TRBJ1-2; D is perhaps TRBD1 (5 bases). V lost 8 bases, J lost 4 bases, and 20 bases lay in between. Germline CDR1 and CDR2: MNHEY and SVGAGI. The CDR3 loop spans 15 amino acids. The CDR3 protein is CASRRDSYASYGYTF. CDR3 nucleotides: TGTGCCAGCCGACGGGACTCCTACGCAAGCTATGGCTACACCTTC.

There are a few counts of this clone. This sequence joins TRBV5-5 and TRBJ1-4, with D perhaps matching TRBD1 (6 bases). Per the germline V gene, CDR1 is SGHKS and CDR2 is YYEKEE (reference sequence). The V end was cut by 4 bases, the J end by 10 bases, with 17 bases between. The CDR3 covers 14 residues. Here the CDR3 reads CASSIEGGTGKLFF. DNA for the CDR3: TGTGCCAGCAGCATCGAGGGGGGGACGGGAAAACTGTTTTTT.

This clone came up a few times. This chain links TRBV7-9 with TRBJ2-7; D not resolved. This CDR3 has 11 amino acids. V shed 4 bases and J shed 6 bases, with 7 bases lying between them. Germline loops: CDR1 SEHNR, CDR2 FQNEAQ (reference sequence). The CDR3 loop reads CASSYFGEQYF. The CDR3 DNA is TGTGCCAGCAGCTACTTCGGCGAGCAGTACTTC.